The 16 T cell receptor beta chains below all came from one sample that was sequenced in a study of blood T cell repertoires in COVID-19. Only in-frame clones appear in the TCRdb table, and some are missing; sequencing was by immunoSEQ multiplex PCR. Of around 250,000 clones listed, approximately 89% are singletons. The sample taken for sequencing was peripheral blood. The receptors here all came from a woman aged 55-70 years who had recovered from COVID-19.

The chain employs TRBV7-2 and TRBJ1-6; D gene uncertain. V lost 5 bases to trimming and J lost 9 bases, with 8 bases between them. CDR3 length: 12 residues. CDR1 SGHTA and CDR2 FQGNSA come from the germline V gene. The CDR3 sequence: CASSHVGSPLHF. The DNA of the CDR3 is TGTGCCAGCAGCCACGTCGGTTCACCCCTCCACTTT. The full variable domain, rest sourced from reference TRBV7-2 and TRBJ1-6, is GAGVSQSPSNKVTEKGKDVELRCDPISGHTALYWYRQSLGQGLEFLIYFQGNSAPDKSGLPSDRFSAERTGGSVSTLTIQRTQQEDSAVYLCASSHVGSPLHFGNGTRLTVT.

The chain has TRBV2 and TRBJ2-5, with 8 bases identical to TRBD1. The ends lost 8 bases at V and 5 bases at J; junction bases unmatched: 7. CDR3 size: 13 residues. Germline values: CDR1 SNHLY, CDR2 FYNNEI. The CDR3 sequence: CASQQGVVETQYF. DNA of the CDR3: TGTGCCAGCCAACAGGGGGTGGTGGAGACCCAGTACTTC.

This CDR3 is CASSHLPGQGVSSDTQYF. The DNA of the CDR3 is TGTGCCAGCAGCCATCTTCCGGGACAGGGTGTATCGTCCGATACGCAGTATTTT. This rearrangement joins TRBV14 to TRBJ2-3; 9 bases line up with TRBD1. This CDR3 spans 18 amino acids. Trimming removed 3 bases from V and 6 bases from J; junction bases left unmatched: 16. In germline, CDR1 is SGHDN, CDR2 FVKESK.

The chain uses TRBV3-1 (or the pseudogene TRBV3-2) and TRBJ1-5; no clear D gene. CDR1 is LGHDT, CDR2 YNNKEL, per germline (reference sequence). The CDR3 totals 13 residues. V was pared by 4 bases and J by 5 bases, with 9 bases between. CDR3: CASSLARDQPQHF. The CDR3 region has the DNA TGTGCCAGCAGCCTTGCGAGGGATCAGCCCCAGCATTTT.

The V and J genes are TRBV9 and TRBJ1-1; TRBD1 agrees at 8 bases. This CDR3 is built from 16 residues. Losses at the gene ends were 0 bases for V and 8 bases for J; bases not matched to a gene: 12. CDR1 is SGDLS, CDR2 YYNGEE, per germline. CDR3 region: CASSVAPIAGGDEAFF. CDR3 nucleotide sequence: TGTGCCAGCAGCGTAGCCCCCATAGCAGGGGGCGACGAAGCTTTCTTT.

The J gene is TRBJ2-1, the V gene TRBV6-5; TRBD2 is a possible D gene (7 bases). The CDR3 runs to 15 residues. Germline V gene lookup returns CDR1 MNHEY and CDR2 SVGAGI. V was shortened by 5 bases and J by 2 bases, with 13 bases between the two germline ends. The CDR3 sequence: CASSREGGPYNEQFF. Here the CDR3 DNA reads TGTGCCAGCAGTAGGGAGGGGGGCCCCTACAATGAGCAGTTCTTC.

This rearrangement joins TRBV6-2 or TRBV6-3 to TRBJ2-5; 9 bases are a match to TRBD1. Germline V CDR1 and CDR2: MNHEY, SVGEGT. This CDR3 comprises 15 residues. J lost 3 bases, V lost 5 bases, and 7 bases had no gene match. CDR3 loop: CASSQQGQGKETQYF. The CDR3 DNA is TGTGCCAGCAGTCAGCAGGGACAGGGAAAAGAGACCCAGTACTTC.

The V and J genes are TRBV18 and TRBJ2-2; 8 nucleotides align to TRBD1. CDR3 length: 15 residues. Germline V gives CDR1 KGHSH, CDR2 LQKENI. Trimming at V came to 6 bases and at J to 6 bases, leaving 9 bases not matched to a gene. The CDR3 sequence is CASSQTGVVAGELFF. The CDR3 DNA reads as TGTGCCAGCTCCCAGACAGGGGTTGTGGCCGGGGAGCTGTTTTTT.

The chain uses TRBV7-2 and TRBJ2-5, with D maybe TRBD2 (6 bases). Germline-derived CDR1 and CDR2 are SGHTA and FQGNSA. V was pared by 1 base and J by 2 bases, with 17 bases between. The CDR3 sequence is 17 residues long. CDR3 DNA sequence: TGTGCCAGCAGCTTAGTTGCCCCCGGGGGTGGGCAAGAGACCCAGTACTTC. Amino acids: CASSLVAPGGGQETQYF.

The chain joins TRBV6-6 to TRBJ1-3, with TRBD1 as a possible D gene (5 bases). The CDR3 extends over 15 amino acids. Germline loops: CDR1 MNHNY, CDR2 SVGAGI (reference sequence). With 6 bases removed from V and 2 bases from J, the gap between germline ends came to 14 bases. In nucleotides, the CDR3 is TGTGCCAGCAGAGCGACTGAAGGGGCTGGAAACACCATATATTTT. Protein sequence: CASRATEGAGNTIYF.

The gene calls are TRBV10-3 and TRBJ2-2; 10 bases agree with TRBD1. V trimming: 9 bases; J trimming: 2 bases; junction bases outside the gene matches: 6. The CDR3 contains 15 residues. The V gene's germline CDR1 is ENHRY and CDR2 SYGVKD. The CDR3 sequence: CAIRGQGLNTGELFF. The CDR3 bases are TGTGCCATTAGGGGACAGGGGCTTAACACCGGGGAGCTGTTTTTT.

V and J are TRBV10-3 and TRBJ1-1; the D gene is possibly TRBD1 (6 bases). The CDR3 consists of 15 residues. Trimming took off 4 bases at V and 3 bases at J, with 15 bases between the two ends. Germline loops: CDR1 ENHRY, CDR2 SYGVKD. Written as DNA, the CDR3 is TGTGCCATCAGTGGACAGGAGGTGTTGGACACTGAAGCTTTCTTT. Translation gives CAISGQEVLDTEAFF.

This clone was seen a handful of times. This rearrangement joins TRBV6-5 to TRBJ1-3; TRBD1 agrees at 8 bases. CDR1 and CDR2 from the germline V gene are MNHEY and SVGAGI. Trimming removed 5 bases from V and 6 bases from J; junction bases left unmatched: 9. The CDR3 runs to 15 residues. The CDR3 loop reads CASSLTGAKENTIYF. CDR3 DNA: TGTGCCAGCAGTCTGACAGGGGCTAAGGAAAACACCATATATTTT.

The chain recombines TRBV7-9 with TRBJ1-2, with a tentative D call TRBD1 (6 bases). The germline gives CDR1 SEHNR, CDR2 FQNEAQ (reference sequence). V lost 4 bases to trimming and J lost 6 bases, with 12 bases between them. CDR3 length: 13 amino acids. The CDR3: CASSSRGPNGYTF. The CDR3 DNA reads TGTGCCAGCAGCTCCAGGGGCCCGAATGGCTACACCTTC.

Written as DNA, the CDR3 is TGTGCCACCAGCGGAGGGGGCAGAACTGGAAACACCATATATTTT. Translating it yields CATSGGGRTGNTIYF. The V call is TRBV15, the J call TRBJ1-3, with TRBD1 identical over 7 bases. Germline values: CDR1 LNHNV, CDR2 YYDKDF (reference sequence). V gave up 5 bases and J gave up 2 bases; unmatched junction bases: 6. This CDR3 region has 15 residues.

The rearrangement links TRBV6-5 to TRBJ2-2; 10 positions match TRBD1. Trimming cost V 5 bases and J 10 bases; bases outside gene matches: 7. The length of the CDR3 is 14 residues. Germline-derived CDR1 and CDR2 are MNHEY and SVGAGI. CDR3 sequence: CASSLGTGAKELFF. The CDR3 coding sequence is TGTGCCAGCAGTCTCGGGACAGGGGCAAAGGAGCTGTTTTTT.